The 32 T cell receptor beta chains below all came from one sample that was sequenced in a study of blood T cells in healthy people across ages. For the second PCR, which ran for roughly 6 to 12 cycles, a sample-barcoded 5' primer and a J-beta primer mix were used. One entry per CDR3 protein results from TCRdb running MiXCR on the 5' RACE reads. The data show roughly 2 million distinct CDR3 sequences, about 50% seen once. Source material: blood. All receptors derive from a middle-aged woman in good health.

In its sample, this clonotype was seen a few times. The CDR3 is CASSPTVVTQYF. The CDR3 nucleotides read TGTGCCAGCAGCCCTACGGTGGTTACGCAGTATTTT. V usage is TRBV7-9 and J usage is TRBJ2-3; no definite D call. The CDR3 is 12 amino acids. Per the germline V gene, CDR1 is SEHNR and CDR2 is FQNEAQ (reference sequence). Trimming took off 5 bases at V and 8 bases at J, with 11 bases between the two ends.

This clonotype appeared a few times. CDR3 residues: CASSENVLTF. The DNA for the CDR3 is TGTGCCAGCAGTGAGAACGTCCTGACTTTC. The chain recombines TRBV6-1 with TRBJ2-6, with no clear D. Looked up from germline, CDR1 is MNHNS and CDR2 is SASEGT. The CDR3 loop spans 10 amino acids. Trimming removed 3 bases at V and 10 bases at J, with 1 base between.

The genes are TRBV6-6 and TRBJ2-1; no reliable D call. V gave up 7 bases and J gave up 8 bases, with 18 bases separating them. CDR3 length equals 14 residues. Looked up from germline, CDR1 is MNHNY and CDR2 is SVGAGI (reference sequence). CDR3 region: CASTKEFPSHEQFF. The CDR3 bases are TGTGCCAGCACGAAGGAGTTCCCCTCCCATGAGCAGTTCTTC.

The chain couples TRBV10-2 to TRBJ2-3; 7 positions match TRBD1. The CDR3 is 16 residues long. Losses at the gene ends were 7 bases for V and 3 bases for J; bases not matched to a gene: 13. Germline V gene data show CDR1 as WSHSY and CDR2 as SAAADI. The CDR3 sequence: CASTFRGLRGTDTQYF. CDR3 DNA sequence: TGCGCCAGCACGTTTCGTGGACTCAGGGGGACAGATACGCAGTATTTT.

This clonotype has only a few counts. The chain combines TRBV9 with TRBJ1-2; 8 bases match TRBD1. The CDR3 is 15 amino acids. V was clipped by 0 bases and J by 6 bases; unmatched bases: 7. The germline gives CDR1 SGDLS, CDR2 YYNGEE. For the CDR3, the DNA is TGTGCCAGCAGCGTAGAGCAGGGGGCTATTGATGGCTACACCTTC. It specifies CASSVEQGAIDGYTF.

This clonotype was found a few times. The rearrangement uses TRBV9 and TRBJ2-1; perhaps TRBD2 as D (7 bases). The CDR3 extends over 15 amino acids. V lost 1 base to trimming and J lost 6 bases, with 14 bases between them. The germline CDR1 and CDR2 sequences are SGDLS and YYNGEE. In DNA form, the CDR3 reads TGTGCCAGCAGCGTAAGGGGGGGCTCCCCCAATGAGCAGTTCTTC. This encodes CASSVRGGSPNEQFF.

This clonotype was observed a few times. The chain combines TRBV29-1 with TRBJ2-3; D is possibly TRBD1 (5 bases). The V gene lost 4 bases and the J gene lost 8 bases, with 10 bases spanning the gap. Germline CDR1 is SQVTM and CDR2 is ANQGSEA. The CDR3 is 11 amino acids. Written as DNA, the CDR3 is TGCAGCGTTGGGGGCAGCGTTACGCAGTATTTT. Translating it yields CSVGGSVTQYF.

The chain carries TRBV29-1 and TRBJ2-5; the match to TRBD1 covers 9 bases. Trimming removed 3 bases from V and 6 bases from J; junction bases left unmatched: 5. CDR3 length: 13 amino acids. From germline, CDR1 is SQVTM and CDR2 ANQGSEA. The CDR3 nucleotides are TGCAGCGTTGATGGACAGGGGCTGAAGACCCAGTACTTC. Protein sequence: CSVDGQGLKTQYF.

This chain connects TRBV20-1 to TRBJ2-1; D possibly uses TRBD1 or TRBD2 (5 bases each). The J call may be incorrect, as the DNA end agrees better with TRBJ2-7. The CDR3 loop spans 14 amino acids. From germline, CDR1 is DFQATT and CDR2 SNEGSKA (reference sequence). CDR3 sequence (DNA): TGCAGTGCTAGTTCGGGGCTCTCCTACAATGAGCAGTACTTC. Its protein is CSASSGLSYNEQYF.

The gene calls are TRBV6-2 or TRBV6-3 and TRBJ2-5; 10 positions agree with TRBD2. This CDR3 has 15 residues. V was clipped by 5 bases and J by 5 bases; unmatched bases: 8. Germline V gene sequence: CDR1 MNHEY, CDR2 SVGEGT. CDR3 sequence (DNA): TGTGCCAGCAGTAAACTAGCGGGGAATTCGGAGACCCAGTACTTC. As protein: CASSKLAGNSETQYF.

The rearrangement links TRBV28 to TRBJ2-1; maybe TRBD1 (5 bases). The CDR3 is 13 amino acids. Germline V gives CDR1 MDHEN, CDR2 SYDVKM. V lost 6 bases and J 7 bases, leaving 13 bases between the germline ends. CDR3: CASRMTAGNEQFF. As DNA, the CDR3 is TGTGCCAGCAGGATGACAGCTGGAAATGAGCAGTTCTTC.

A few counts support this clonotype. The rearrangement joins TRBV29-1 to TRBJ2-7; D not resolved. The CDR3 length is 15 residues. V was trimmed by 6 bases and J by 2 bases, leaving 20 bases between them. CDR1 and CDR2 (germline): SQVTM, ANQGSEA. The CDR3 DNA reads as TGCAGCGTAACGGATAGGACCCAAACCCCCTACGAGCAGTACTTC. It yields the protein CSVTDRTQTPYEQYF.

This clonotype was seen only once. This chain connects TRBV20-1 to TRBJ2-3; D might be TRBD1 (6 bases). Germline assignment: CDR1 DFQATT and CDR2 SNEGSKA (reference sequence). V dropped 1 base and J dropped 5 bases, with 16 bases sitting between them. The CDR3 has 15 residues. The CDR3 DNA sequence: TGCAGTGCTAGAGTAGGGACATCCCGAGGAGATACGCAGTATTTT. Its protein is CSARVGTSRGDTQYF.

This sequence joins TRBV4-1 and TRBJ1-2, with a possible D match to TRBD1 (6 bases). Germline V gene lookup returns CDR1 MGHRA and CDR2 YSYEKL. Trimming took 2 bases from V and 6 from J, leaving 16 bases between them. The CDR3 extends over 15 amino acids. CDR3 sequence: CASSQNLGTGNGYTF. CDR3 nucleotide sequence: TGCGCCAGCAGCCAAAATCTGGGCACAGGGAATGGCTACACCTTC.

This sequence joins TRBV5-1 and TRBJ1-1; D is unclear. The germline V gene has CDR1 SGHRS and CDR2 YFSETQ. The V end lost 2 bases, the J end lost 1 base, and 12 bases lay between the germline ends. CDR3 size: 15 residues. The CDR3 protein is CASSLMTVGNTEAFF. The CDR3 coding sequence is TGCGCCAGCAGCTTAATGACGGTGGGGAACACTGAAGCTTTCTTT.

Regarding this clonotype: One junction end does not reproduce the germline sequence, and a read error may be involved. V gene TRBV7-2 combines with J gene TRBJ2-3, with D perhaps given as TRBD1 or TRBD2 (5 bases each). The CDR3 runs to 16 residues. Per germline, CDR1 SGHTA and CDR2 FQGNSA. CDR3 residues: CANSPGWQGPTDTQYF. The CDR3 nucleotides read TGTGCCAACAGCCCTGGGTGGCAGGGACCGACAGATACGCAGTATTTT. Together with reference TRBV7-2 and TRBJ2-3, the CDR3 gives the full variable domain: GAGVSQSPSNKVTEKGKDVELRCDPISGHTALYWYRQSLGQGLEFLIYFQGNSAPDKSGLPSDRFSAERTGGSVSTLTIQRTQQEDSAVYLCANSPGWQGPTDTQYFGPGTRLTVL.

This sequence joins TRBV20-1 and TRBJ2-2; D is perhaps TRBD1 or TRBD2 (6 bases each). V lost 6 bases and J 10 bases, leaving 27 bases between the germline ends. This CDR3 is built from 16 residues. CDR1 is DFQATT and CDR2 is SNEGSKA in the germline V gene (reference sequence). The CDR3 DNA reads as TGCAGTGCCCGGGGGCGAGGGGCCCTAGAGGGTTTGGAGCTGTTTTTT. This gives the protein CSARGRGALEGLELFF.

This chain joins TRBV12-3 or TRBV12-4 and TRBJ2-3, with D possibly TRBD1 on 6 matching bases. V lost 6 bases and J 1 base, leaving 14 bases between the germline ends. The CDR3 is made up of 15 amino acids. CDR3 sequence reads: CASSTGQPGTDTQYF. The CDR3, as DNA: TGTGCCAGCAGCACCGGACAGCCAGGCACAGATACGCAGTATTTT.

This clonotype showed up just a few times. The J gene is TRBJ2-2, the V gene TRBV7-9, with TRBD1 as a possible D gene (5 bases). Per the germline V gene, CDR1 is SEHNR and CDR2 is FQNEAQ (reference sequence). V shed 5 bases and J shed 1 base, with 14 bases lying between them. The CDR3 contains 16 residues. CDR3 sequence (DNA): TGTGCCAGCAGCGATTCAGGGCGTCGGAACACCGGGGAGCTGTTTTTT. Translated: CASSDSGRRNTGELFF.

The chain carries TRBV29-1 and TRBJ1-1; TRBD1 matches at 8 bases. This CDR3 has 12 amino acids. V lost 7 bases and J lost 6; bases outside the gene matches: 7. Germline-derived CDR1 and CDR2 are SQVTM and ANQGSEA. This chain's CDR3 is CSAATGAPEAFF. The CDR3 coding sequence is TGCAGCGCCGCGACAGGGGCGCCTGAAGCTTTCTTT.

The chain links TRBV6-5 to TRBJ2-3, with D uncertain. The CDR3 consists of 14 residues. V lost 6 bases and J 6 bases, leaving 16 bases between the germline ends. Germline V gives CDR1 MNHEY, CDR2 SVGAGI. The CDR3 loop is CASSYRRFLDTQYF. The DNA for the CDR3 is TGTGCCAGCAGCTATAGGCGGTTCCTTGATACGCAGTATTTT.

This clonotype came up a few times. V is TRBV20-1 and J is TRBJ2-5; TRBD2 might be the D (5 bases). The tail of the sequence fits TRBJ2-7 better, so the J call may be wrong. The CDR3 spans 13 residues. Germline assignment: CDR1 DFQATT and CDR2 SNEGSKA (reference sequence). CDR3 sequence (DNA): TGCAGTGCTAGAACTCGGGGTCTTAACGAGCAGTACTTC. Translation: CSARTRGLNEQYF.

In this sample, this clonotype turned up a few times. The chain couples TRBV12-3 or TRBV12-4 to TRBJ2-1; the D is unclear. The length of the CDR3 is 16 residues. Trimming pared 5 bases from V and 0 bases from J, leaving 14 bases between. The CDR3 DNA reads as TGTGCCAGCAGTATTGCTCTTCTGAGCTCCTACAATGAGCAGTTCTTC. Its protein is CASSIALLSSYNEQFF.

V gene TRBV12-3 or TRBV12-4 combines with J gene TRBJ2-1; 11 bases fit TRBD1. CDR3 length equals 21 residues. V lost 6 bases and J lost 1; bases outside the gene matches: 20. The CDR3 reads CASRPHPGQGDQVGSYNEQFF. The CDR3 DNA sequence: TGTGCCAGCAGACCACATCCGGGACAGGGGGACCAGGTAGGATCCTACAATGAGCAGTTCTTC.

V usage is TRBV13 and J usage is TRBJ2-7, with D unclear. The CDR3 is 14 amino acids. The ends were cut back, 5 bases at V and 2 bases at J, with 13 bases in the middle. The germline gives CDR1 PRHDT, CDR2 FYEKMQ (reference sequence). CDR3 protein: CASSPPYLAYEQYF. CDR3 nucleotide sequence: TGTGCCAGCAGCCCACCGTACCTTGCCTACGAGCAGTACTTC.

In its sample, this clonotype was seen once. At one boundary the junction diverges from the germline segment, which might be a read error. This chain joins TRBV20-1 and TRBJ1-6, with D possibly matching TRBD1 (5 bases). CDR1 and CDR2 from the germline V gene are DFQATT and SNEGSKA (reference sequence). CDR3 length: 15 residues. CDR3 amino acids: CSARESGRSNSPPHF. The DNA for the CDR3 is TGCAGTGCTAGAGAATCAGGGAGAAGTAATTCACCCCCCCACTTT.

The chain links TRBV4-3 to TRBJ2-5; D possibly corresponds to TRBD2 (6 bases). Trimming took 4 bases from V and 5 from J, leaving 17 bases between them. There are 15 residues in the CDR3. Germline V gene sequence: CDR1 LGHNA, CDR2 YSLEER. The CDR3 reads CASSPRWGDGETQYF. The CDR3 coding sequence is TGCGCCAGCAGCCCTCGATGGGGGGATGGGGAGACCCAGTACTTC.

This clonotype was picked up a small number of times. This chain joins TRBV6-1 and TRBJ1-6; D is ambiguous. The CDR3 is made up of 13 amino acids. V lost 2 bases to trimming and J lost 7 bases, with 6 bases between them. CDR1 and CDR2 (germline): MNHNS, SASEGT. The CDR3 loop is CASSEIQNSPLHF. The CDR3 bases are TGTGCCAGCAGTGAAATACAGAATTCACCCCTCCACTTT.

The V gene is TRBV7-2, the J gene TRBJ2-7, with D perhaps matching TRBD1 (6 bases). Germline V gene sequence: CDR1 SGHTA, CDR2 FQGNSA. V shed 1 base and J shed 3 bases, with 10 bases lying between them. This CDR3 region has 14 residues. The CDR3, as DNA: TGTGCCAGCAGCTTAGGGGGGCTTATCTACGAGCAGTACTTC. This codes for CASSLGGLIYEQYF.

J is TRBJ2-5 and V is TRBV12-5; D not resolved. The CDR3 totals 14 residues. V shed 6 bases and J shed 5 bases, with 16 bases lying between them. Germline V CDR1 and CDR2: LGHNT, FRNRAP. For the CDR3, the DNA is TGTGCTAGTGGGTCGGGCCATTCCGAGGAGACCCAGTACTTC. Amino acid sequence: CASGSGHSEETQYF.

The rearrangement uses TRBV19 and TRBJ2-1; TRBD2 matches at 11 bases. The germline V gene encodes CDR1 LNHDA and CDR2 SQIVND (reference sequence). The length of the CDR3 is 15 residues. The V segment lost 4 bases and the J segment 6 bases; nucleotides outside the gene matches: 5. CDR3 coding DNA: TGTGCCAGTAGTAAAATAGCGGGGGGGATCAATGAGCAGTTCTTC. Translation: CASSKIAGGINEQFF.

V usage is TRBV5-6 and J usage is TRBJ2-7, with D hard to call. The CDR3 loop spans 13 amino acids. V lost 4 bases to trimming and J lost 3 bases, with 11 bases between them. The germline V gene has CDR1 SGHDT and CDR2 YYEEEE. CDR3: CASSASTLYEQYF. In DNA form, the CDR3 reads TGTGCCAGCAGCGCATCGACACTCTACGAGCAGTACTTC.